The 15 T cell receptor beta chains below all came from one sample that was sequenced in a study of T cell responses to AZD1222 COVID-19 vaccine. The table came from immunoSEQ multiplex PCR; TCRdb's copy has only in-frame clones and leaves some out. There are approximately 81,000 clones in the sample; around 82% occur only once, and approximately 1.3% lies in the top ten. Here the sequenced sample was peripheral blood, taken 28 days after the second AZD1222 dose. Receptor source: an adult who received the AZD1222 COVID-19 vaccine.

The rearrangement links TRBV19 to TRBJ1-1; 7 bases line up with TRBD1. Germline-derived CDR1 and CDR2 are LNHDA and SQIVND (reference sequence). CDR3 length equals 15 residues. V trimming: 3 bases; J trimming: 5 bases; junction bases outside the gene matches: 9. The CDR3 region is CASSIGQVRGTEAFF. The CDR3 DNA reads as TGTGCCAGTAGTATTGGTCAAGTCAGGGGGACTGAAGCTTTCTTT.

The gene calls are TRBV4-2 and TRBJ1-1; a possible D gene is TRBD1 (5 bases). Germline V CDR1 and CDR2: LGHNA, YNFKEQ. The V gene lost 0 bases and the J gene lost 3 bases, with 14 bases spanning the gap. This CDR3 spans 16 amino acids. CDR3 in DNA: TGTGCCAGCAGCCAAGACCTTGGGGGGGGTGACACTGAAGCTTTCTTT. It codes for CASSQDLGGGDTEAFF.

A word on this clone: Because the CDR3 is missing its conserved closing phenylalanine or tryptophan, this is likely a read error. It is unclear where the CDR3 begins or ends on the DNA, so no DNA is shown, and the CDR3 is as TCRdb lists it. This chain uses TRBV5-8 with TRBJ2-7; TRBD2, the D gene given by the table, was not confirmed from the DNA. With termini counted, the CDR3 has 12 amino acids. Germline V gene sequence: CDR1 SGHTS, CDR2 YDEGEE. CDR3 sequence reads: CASSRRYEQWTL.

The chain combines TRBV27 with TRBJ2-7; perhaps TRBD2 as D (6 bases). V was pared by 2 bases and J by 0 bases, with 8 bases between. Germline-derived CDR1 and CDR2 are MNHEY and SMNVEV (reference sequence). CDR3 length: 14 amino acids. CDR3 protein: CASSLGRHSYEQYF. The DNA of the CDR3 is TGTGCCAGCAGTTTAGGGAGGCACTCCTACGAGCAGTACTTC.

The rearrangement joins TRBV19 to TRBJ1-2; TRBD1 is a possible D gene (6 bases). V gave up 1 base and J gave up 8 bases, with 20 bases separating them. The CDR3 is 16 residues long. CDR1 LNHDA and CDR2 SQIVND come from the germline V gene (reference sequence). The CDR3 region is CASSIVPGQLVGGYTF. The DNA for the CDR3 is TGTGCCAGTAGTATAGTACCCGGACAGCTCGTCGGGGGCTACACCTTC.

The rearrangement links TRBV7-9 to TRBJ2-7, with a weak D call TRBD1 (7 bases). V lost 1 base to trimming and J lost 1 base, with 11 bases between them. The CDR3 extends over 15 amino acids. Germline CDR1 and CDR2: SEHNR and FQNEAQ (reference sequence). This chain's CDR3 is CASSLGSGGSYEQYF. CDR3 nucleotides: TGTGCCAGCAGCTTAGGCTCAGGGGGGTCCTACGAGCAGTACTTC.

The CDR3 DNA reads as TGTGCCAGCAGTGCCCGGTCAGAAAAACTGTTTTTT. Encoded protein: CASSARSEKLFF. The V and J genes are TRBV12-3 or TRBV12-4 and TRBJ1-4; D ambiguous. The CDR3 totals 12 residues. Trimming shortened V by 5 bases and J by 8 bases, and 9 bases separated the two germline ends.

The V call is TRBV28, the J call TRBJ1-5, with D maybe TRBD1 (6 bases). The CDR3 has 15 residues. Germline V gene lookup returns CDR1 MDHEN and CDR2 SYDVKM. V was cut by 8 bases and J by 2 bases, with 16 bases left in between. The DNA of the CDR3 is TGTGCCAGCCAGATAACAGGGAGGCGCAATCAGCCCCAGCATTTT. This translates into CASQITGRRNQPQHF.

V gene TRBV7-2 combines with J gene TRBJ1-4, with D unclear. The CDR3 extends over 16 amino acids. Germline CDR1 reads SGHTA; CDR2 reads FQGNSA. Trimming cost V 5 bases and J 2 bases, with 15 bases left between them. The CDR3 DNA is TGTGCCAGCAGCGAAGGCATAGCGGTTACTAATGAAAAACTGTTTTTT. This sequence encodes CASSEGIAVTNEKLFF.

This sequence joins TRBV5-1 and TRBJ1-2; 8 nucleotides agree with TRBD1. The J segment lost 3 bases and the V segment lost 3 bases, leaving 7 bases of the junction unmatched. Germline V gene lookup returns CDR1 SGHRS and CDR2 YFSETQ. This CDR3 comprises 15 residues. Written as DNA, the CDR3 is TGCGCCAGCAGCTCGGACCCAGGGGGCGACTATGGCTACACCTTC. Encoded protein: CASSSDPGGDYGYTF. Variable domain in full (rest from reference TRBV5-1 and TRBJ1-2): KAGVTQTPRYLIKTRGQQVTLSCSPISGHRSVSWYQQTPGQGLQFLFEYFSETQRNKGNFPGRFSGRQFSNSRSEMNVSTLELGDSALYLCASSSDPGGDYGYTFGSGTRLTVV.

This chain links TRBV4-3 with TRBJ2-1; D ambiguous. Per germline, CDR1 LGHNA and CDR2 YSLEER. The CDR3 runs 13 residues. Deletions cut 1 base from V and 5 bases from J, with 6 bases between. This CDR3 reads CASSQGLHNEQFF. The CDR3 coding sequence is TGCGCCAGCAGCCAAGGTCTCCACAATGAGCAGTTCTTC.

The CDR3 DNA reads TGTGCCACCCAAGCGGGACATCTCTCCTACAATGAGCAGTTCTTC. Its translation: CATQAGHLSYNEQFF. The chain recombines TRBV19 with TRBJ2-1, with D possibly being TRBD2 (7 bases). V shed 10 bases and J shed 0 bases, with 16 bases lying between them. The V gene's germline CDR1 is LNHDA and CDR2 SQIVND (reference sequence). The CDR3 sequence is 15 residues long.

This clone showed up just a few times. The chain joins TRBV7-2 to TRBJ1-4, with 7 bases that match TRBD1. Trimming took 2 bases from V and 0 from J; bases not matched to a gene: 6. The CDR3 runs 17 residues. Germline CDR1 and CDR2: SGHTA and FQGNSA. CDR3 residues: CASSLKDRLPTNEKLFF. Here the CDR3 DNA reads TGTGCCAGCAGCTTAAAGGACAGGTTACCAACTAATGAAAAACTGTTTTTT.

This CDR3 reads CASSVGGQVYNEQFF. CDR3 DNA: TGTGCCAGCAGCGTAGGGGGACAGGTTTACAATGAGCAGTTCTTC. The chain employs TRBV9 and TRBJ2-1; 8 bases match TRBD1. Germline V gene lookup returns CDR1 SGDLS and CDR2 YYNGEE. The CDR3 extends over 15 amino acids. After removal of 0 bases from V and 4 bases from J, the junction contained 3 bases not matched to a gene.

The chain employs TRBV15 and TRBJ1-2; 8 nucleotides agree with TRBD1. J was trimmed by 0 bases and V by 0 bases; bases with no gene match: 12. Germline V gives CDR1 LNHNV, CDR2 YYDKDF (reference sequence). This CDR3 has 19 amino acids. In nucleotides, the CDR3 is TGTGCCACCAGCAGAGACCACTCGGGACAGGCCCGTGCTAACTATGGCTACACCTTC. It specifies CATSRDHSGQARANYGYTF.